This TCR beta chain was retrieved from a study of identifying expanded T cells in peripheral blood. Study-level results: Roughly two-week clone count variance significantly increased as total template count grew. Differentially abundant clones: about 1.3 between replicates, about 15 at 2 to 3 weeks, around 19 at four.

This clone was counted a single time. No antigen is known for it. During the collection period, no donor immune events like infections were recorded. CDR3 length equals 15 residues. J gave up 5 bases and V 4 bases, and 11 bases lay outside the gene matches. Germline lookup yields CDR1 SGHRS and CDR2 YFSETQ. Using immunoSEQ multiplex PCR, the repertoire was profiled, and TCRdb retains in-frame clones only, with some absent. This sample has 85,000 to 120,000 clones; about 91% occur once, and the top ten carry 11% to 15%. The chain carries TRBV5-1 and TRBJ2-5, with 7 positions matching TRBD2. Sequencing was done on a sample of blood. This receptor was taken from a person aged 18-70 years in good health. CDR3 DNA: TGCGCCAGCAGCGTGGTACTAGAGCGGGACGAGACCCAGTACTTC. Its protein product is CASSVVLERDETQYF. Combining the CDR3 with reference TRBV5-1 and TRBJ2-5 gives the whole variable domain KAGVTQTPRYLIKTRGQQVTLSCSPISGHRSVSWYQQTPGQGLQFLFEYFSETQRNKGNFPGRFSGRQFSNSRSEMNVSTLELGDSALYLCASSVVLERDETQYFGPGTRLLVL.